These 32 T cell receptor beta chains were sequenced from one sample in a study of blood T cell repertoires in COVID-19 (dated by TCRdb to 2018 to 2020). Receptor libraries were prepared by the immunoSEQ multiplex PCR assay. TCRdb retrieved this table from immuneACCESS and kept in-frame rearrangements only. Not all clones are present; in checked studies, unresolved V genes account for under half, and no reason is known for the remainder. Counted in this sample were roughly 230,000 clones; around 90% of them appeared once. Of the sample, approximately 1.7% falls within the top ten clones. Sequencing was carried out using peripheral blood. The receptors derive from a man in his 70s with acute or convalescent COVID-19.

In DNA, the CDR3 is TGCGCCAGCAGCCCCCGGACTAGCGGAATCACAGATACGCAGTATTTT. Protein product: CASSPRTSGITDTQYF. The rearrangement joins TRBV5-1 to TRBJ2-3, with 10 bases matching TRBD2. The V gene end was trimmed by 4 bases and the J gene end by 2 bases; junction bases not matched to a gene: 7. This CDR3 is built from 16 residues. Germline V lookup: CDR1 SGHRS, CDR2 YFSETQ.

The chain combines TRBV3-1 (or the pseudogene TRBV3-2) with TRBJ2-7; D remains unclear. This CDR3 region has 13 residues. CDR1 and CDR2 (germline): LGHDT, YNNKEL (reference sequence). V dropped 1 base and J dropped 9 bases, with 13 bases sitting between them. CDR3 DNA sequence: TGTGCCAGCAGCCAAGGTATGGGCGACGGGCAGTACTTC. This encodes CASSQGMGDGQYF.

The CDR3 nucleotides are TGTGCCAGCAGGCCTACAGGGGCCTATGGCTACACCTTC. The encoded protein is CASRPTGAYGYTF. V is TRBV6-2 or TRBV6-3 and J is TRBJ1-2, with 7 bases fitting TRBD1. The germline gives CDR1 MNHEY, CDR2 SVGEGT. The CDR3 runs to 13 residues. V dropped 6 bases and J dropped 4; count of bases not matched to a gene: 5.

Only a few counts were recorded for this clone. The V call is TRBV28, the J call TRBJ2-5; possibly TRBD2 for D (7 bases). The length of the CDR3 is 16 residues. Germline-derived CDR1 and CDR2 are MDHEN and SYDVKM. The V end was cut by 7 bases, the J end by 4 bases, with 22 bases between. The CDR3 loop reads CASTRVGGRGGETQYF. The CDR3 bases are TGTGCCAGCACAAGAGTGGGCGGGAGAGGGGGAGAGACCCAGTACTTC. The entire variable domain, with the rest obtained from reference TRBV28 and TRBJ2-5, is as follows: DVKVTQSSRYLVKRTGEKVFLECVQDMDHENMFWYRQDPGLGLRLIYFSYDVKMKEKGDIPEGYSVSREKKERFSLILESASTNQTSMYLCASTRVGGRGGETQYFGPGTRLLVL.

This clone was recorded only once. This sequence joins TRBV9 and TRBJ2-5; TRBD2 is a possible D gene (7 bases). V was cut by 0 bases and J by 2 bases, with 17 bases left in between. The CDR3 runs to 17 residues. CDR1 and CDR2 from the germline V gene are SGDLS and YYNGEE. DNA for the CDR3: TGTGCCAGCAGCGTAGGGGACCACGGGGGGCTTCAAGAGACCCAGTACTTC. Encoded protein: CASSVGDHGGLQETQYF.

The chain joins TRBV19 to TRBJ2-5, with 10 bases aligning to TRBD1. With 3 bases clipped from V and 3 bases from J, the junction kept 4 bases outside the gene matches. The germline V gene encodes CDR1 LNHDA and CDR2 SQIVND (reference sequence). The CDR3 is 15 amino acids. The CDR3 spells CASSMVGQGEETQYF. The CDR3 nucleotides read TGTGCCAGTAGTATGGTTGGACAGGGGGAAGAGACCCAGTACTTC.

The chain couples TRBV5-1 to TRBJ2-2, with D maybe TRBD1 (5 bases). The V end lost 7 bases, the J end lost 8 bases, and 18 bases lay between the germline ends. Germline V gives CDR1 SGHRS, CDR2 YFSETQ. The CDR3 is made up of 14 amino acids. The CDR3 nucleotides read TGCGCCAGCGCTCACCCCGGTGGGGCAGGGGAGCTGTTTTTT. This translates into CASAHPGGAGELFF. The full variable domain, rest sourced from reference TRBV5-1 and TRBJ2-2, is KAGVTQTPRYLIKTRGQQVTLSCSPISGHRSVSWYQQTPGQGLQFLFEYFSETQRNKGNFPGRFSGRQFSNSRSEMNVSTLELGDSALYLCASAHPGGAGELFFGEGSRLTVL.

The CDR3 protein is CASSLRRQAITDTQYF. The CDR3 bases are TGTGCCAGCAGCCTACGGCGTCAGGCGATCACAGATACGCAGTATTTT. The chain employs TRBV7-6 and TRBJ2-3, with D unresolved. The CDR3 is 16 residues long. The germline V gene encodes CDR1 SGHVS and CDR2 FNYEAQ. V was clipped by 5 bases and J by 2 bases, with 17 bases between them.

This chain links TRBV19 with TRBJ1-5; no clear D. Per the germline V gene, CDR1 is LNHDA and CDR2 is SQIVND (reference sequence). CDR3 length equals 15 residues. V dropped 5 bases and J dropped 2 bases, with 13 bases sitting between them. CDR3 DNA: TGTGCCAGTAGTGCCTCGGACTGGGGCAATCAGCCCCAGCATTTT. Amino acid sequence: CASSASDWGNQPQHF. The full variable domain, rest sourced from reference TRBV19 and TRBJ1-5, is DGGITQSPKYLFRKEGQNVTLSCEQNLNHDAMYWYRQDPGQGLRLIYYSQIVNDFQKGDIAEGYSVSREKKESFPLTVTSAQKNPTAFYLCASSASDWGNQPQHFGDGTRLSIL.

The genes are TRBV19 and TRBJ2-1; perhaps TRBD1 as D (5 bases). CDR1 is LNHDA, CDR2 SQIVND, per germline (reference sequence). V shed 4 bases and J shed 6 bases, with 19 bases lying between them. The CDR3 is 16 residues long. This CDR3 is CASSNKGLIVGNEQFF. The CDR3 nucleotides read TGTGCCAGTAGTAATAAGGGGTTGATTGTCGGCAATGAGCAGTTCTTC.

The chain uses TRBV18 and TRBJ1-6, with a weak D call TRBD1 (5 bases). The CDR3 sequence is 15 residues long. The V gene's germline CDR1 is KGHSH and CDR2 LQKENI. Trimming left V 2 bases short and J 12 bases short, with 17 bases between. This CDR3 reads CASSPGDLPQGPLHF. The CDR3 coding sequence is TGTGCCAGCTCACCAGGGGACTTACCCCAGGGACCCCTCCACTTT.

The CDR3 DNA reads TGCGCCAGCAGCCCGGACCTAGCGGGACGCACAGATACGCAGTATTTT. Protein sequence: CASSPDLAGRTDTQYF. The gene calls are TRBV5-1 and TRBJ2-3, with 9 bases lining up with TRBD2. Germline-derived CDR1 and CDR2 are SGHRS and YFSETQ. There are 16 residues in the CDR3. Trimming took 4 bases from V and 1 from J; bases not matched to a gene: 7.

CDR3 protein: CASSDRLPYEQYF. The CDR3 DNA reads as TGTGCCAGCAGTGACAGGTTACCCTACGAGCAGTACTTC. This chain joins TRBV2 and TRBJ2-7; D is ambiguous. Germline V lookup: CDR1 SNHLY, CDR2 FYNNEI. V dropped 3 bases and J dropped 2 bases, with 8 bases sitting between them. This CDR3 spans 13 amino acids.

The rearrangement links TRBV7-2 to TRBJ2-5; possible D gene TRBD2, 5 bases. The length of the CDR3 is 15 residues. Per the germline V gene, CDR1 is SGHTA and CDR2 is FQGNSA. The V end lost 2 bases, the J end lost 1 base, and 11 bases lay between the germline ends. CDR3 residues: CASSLRGLGQETQYF. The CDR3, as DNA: TGTGCCAGCAGCTTACGGGGTTTGGGCCAAGAGACCCAGTACTTC.

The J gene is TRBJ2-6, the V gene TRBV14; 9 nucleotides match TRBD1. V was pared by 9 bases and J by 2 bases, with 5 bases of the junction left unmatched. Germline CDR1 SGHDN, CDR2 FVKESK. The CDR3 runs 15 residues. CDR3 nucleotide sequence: TGTGCCAGTTCCGGGACAGGGACTGGGGCCAACGTCCTGACTTTC. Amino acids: CASSGTGTGANVLTF.

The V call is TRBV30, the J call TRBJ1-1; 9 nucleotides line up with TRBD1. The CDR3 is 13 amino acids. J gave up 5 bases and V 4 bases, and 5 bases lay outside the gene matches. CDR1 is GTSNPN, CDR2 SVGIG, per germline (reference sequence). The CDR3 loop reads CAWMGQGRTEAFF. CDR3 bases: TGTGCCTGGATGGGACAGGGAAGAACTGAAGCTTTCTTT.

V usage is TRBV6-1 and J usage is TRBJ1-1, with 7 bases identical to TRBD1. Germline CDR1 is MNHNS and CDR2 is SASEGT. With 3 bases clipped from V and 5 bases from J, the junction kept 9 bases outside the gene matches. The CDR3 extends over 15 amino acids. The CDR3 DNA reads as TGTGCCAGCAGTGACCCTCGACAGGGATGGACTGAAGCTTTCTTT. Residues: CASSDPRQGWTEAFF.

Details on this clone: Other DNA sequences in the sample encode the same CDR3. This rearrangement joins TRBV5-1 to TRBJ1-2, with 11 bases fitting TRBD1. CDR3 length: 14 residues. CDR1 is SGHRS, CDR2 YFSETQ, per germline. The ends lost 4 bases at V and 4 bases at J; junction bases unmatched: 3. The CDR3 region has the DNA TGCGCCAGCAGCCCCGGGACAGGGGGCTATGGCTACACCTTC. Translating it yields CASSPGTGGYGYTF.

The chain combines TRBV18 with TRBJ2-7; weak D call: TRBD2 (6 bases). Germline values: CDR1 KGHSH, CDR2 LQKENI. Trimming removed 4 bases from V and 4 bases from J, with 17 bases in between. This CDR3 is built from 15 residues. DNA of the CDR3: TGTGCCAGCTCACGCCCGGGACCCCTAGCGTACGAGCAGTACTTC. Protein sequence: CASSRPGPLAYEQYF.

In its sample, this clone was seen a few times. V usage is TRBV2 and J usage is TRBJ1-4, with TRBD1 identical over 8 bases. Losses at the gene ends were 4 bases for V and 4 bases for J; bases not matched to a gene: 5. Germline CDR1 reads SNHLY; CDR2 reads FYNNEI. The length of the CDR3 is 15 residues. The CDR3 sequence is CASSGQGLNNEKLFF. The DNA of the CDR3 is TGTGCCAGCAGTGGACAGGGGCTTAATAATGAAAAACTGTTTTTT.

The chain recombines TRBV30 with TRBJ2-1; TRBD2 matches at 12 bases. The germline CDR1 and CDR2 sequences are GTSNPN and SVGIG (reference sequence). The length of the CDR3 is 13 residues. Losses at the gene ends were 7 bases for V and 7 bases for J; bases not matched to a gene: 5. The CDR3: CAFGLAGNNEQFF. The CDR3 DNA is TGTGCCTTCGGACTAGCGGGAAATAATGAGCAGTTCTTC.

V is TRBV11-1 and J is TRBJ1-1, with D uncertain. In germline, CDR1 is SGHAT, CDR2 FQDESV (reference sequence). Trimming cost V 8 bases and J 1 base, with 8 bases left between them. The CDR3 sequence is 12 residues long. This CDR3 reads CASWERNTEAFF. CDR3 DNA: TGTGCCAGCTGGGAGCGGAACACTGAAGCTTTCTTT. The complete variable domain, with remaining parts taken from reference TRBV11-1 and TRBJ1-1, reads EAEVAQSPRYKITEKSQAVAFWCDPISGHATLYWYRQILGQGPELLVQFQDESVVDDSQLPKDRFSAERLKGVDSTLKIQPAELGDSAMYLCASWERNTEAFFGQGTRLTVV.

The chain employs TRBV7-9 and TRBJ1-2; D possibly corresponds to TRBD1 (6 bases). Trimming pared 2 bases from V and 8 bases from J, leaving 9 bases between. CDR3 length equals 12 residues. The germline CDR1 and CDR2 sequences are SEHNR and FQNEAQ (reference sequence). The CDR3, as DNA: TGTGCCAGCAGCTTAACAGGGCGAGGCTACACCTTC. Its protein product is CASSLTGRGYTF.

The CDR3 sequence: CSVETLAGTTDTQYF. In DNA, the CDR3 is TGCAGCGTTGAAACACTAGCGGGAACCACAGATACGCAGTATTTT. The chain recombines TRBV29-1 with TRBJ2-3; 10 nucleotides agree with TRBD2. CDR1 and CDR2 from the germline V gene are SQVTM and ANQGSEA. There are 15 residues in the CDR3. Trimming took 2 bases from V and 2 from J; bases not matched to a gene: 4.

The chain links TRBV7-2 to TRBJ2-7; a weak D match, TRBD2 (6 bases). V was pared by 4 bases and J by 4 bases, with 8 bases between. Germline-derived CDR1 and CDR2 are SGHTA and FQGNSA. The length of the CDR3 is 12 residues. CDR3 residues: CASSSAGYEQYF. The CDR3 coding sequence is TGTGCCAGCAGCTCCGCGGGGTACGAGCAGTACTTC.

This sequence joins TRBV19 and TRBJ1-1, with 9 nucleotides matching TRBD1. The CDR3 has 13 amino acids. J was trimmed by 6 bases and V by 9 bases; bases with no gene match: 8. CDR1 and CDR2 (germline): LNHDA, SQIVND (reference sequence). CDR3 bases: TGTGCCAGCAGGGGACAGGGTTTGGCTGAAGCTTTCTTT. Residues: CASRGQGLAEAFF.

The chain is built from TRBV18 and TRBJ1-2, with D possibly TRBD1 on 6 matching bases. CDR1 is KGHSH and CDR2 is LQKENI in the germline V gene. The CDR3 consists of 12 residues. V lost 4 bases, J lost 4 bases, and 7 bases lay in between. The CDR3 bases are TGTGCCAGCTCACTGGACAGCTATGGCTACACCTTC. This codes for CASSLDSYGYTF. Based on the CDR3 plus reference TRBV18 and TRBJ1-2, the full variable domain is NAGVMQNPRHLVRRRGQEARLRCSPMKGHSHVYWYRQLPEEGLKFMVYLQKENIIDESGMPKERFSAEFPKEGPSILRIQQVVRGDSAAYFCASSLDSYGYTFGSGTRLTVV.

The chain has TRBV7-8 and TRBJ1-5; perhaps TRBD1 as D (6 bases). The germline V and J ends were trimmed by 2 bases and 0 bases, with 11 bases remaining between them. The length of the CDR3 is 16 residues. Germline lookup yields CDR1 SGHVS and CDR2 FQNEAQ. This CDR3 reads CASSLRGTNSNQPQHF. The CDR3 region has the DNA TGTGCCAGCAGCTTAAGGGGGACAAATAGCAATCAGCCCCAGCATTTT.

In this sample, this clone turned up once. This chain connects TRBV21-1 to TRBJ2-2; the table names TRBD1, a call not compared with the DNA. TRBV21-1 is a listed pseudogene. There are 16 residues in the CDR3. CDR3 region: CASTDRDSSNTGELFF. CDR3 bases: TGTGCCAGCACCGACCGGGACAGCTCGAACACCGGGGAGCTGTTTTTT.

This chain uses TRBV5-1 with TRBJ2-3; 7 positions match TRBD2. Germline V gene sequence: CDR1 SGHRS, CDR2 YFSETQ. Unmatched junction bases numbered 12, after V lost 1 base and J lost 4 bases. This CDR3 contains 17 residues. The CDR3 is CASSLFGTTSGADTQYF. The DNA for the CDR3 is TGCGCCAGCAGCTTGTTCGGGACTACCTCAGGAGCAGATACGCAGTATTTT.

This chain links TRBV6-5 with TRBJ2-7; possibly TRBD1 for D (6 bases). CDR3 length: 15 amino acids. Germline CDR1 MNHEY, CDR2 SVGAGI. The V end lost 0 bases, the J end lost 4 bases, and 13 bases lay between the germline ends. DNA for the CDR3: TGTGCCAGCAGTTACTCCTTGACAGGATCGTACGAGCAGTACTTC. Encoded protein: CASSYSLTGSYEQYF.

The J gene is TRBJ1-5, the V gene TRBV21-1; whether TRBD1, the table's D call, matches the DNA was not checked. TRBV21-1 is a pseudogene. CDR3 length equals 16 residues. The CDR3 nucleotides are TGTGCCAGCAGCAAAGTCGGGGGACAGATCAATCAGCCCCAGCATTTT. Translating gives CASSKVGGQINQPQHF.